This T cell receptor (beta chain) stems from a study of quantifying T cell responses using KT2 cells. On the study more broadly: TCR alpha and beta constant-region primers primed reverse transcription of RNA. Estimated efficiency of the T4 ligation step was above 9% under optimum conditions. A predetermined fluorescence threshold ended the second PCR, run as a qPCR.

An oligo carrying a UMI was ligated to the cDNA 3' end. The first PCR ran roughly 4 cycles with an equimolar RC1.1 and RC1.2 beta primer mix. Starting with the second PCR, alpha and beta TCR chains went through separate processing. One entry per CDR3 protein results from TCRdb running MiXCR on the UMI-ligation and nested PCR reads. The sample records around 56,000 distinct CDR3 sequences, roughly an eighth being singletons. Known numbers of the T cell clone KT2 were added to PBMC. Sequencing used PBMCs spiked with cells of the T cell clone KT2. This TCR came from a human donor.

The CDR3 nucleotides are TGCGCCAGCAGCTTTGGCGGAGCGAATTCACCCCTCCACTTT. The encoded protein is CASSFGGANSPLHF. The chain joins TRBV5-1 to TRBJ1-6; D is unresolved. The CDR3 sequence is 14 residues long. CDR1 is SGHRS and CDR2 is YFSETQ in the germline V gene. V lost 2 bases and J lost 7, with 10 bases in between.